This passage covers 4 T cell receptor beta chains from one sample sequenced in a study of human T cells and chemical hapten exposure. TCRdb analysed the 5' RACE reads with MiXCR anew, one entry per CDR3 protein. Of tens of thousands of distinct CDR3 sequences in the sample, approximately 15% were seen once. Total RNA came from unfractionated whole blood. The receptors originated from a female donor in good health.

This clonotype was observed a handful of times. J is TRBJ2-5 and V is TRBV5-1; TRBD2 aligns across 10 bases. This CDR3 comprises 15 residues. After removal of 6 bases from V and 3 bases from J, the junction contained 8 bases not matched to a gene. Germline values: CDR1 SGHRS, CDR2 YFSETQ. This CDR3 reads CASKLAGTEEETQYF. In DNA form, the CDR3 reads TGCGCCAGCAAACTAGCGGGAACGGAGGAAGAGACCCAGTACTTC.

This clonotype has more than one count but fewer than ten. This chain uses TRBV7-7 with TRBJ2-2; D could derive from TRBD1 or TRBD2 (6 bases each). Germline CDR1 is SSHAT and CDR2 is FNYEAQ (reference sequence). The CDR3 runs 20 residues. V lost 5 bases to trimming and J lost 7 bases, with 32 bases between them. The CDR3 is CASSRTTPFVDGGEGGELFF. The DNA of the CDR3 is TGTGCCAGCAGCCGAACCACGCCATTTGTGGACGGGGGCGAAGGCGGGGAGCTGTTTTTT.

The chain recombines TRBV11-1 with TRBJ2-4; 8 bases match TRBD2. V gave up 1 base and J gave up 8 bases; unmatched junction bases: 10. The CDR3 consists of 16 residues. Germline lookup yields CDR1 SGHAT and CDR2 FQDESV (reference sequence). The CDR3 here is CASSLDGRAAVDIQYF. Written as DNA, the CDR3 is TGTGCCAGCAGCTTAGACGGGAGGGCCGCTGTGGACATTCAGTACTTC.

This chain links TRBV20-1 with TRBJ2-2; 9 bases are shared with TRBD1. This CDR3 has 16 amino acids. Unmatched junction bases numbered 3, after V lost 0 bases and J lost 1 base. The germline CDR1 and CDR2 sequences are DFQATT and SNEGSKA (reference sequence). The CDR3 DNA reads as TGCAGTGCTAGAGATCCGGGACAGGGGAACACCGGGGAGCTGTTTTTT. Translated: CSARDPGQGNTGELFF.